The clone carrying this T cell receptor beta chain showed up just a few times. The PCR employed 60 Vbeta primers together with 13 Jbeta primers. Profiled with immunoSEQ multiplex PCR; TCRdb holds only in-frame clones, not every one. The sample has about 150,000 clones, about four fifths seen once; the top ten hold less than 2.5%. The source of the sample is a study of cytomegalovirus exposure and HLA in healthy donors. The V segment lost 3 bases and the J segment 7 bases; nucleotides outside the gene matches: 12. Germline V gene data show CDR1 as MGHRA and CDR2 as YSYEKL. The CDR3 extends over 17 amino acids.

The sample was PBMCs. This rearrangement joins TRBV4-1 to TRBJ2-1; TRBD2 aligns across 10 bases. This TCR was recovered from a male donor in good health and CMV-seronegative. CDR3 in amino acids: CASSQEETSGPRNEQFF. The DNA of the CDR3 is TGCGCCAGCAGCCAGGAAGAGACTAGCGGGCCGCGAAATGAGCAGTTCTTC.